One and the same sample provided the 21 T cell receptor beta chains below, sequenced in a study of blood T cell repertoires in COVID-19. TCRdb's copy holds only in-frame clones and misses some; the assay was immunoSEQ multiplex PCR. The sample lists fewer than 400,000 clones, around 85% occurring once. The material sequenced was peripheral blood. The receptors were gathered from a woman between 18 and 29 years old with acute or convalescent COVID-19.

The chain has TRBV5-1 and TRBJ1-2; D perhaps matches TRBD1 (5 bases). The CDR3 is made up of 15 amino acids. Germline CDR1 reads SGHRS; CDR2 reads YFSETQ. Trimming took 5 bases from V and 6 from J, leaving 20 bases between them. CDR3 DNA sequence: TGCGCCAGCAGAGAGTCAGGGATTTCTTCTCATGGCTACACCTTC. This sequence encodes CASRESGISSHGYTF.

The chain recombines TRBV2 with TRBJ2-2, with D possibly TRBD2 on 6 matching bases. The CDR3 covers 14 residues. Trimming stripped 2 bases from V and 7 bases from J, with 11 bases between. CDR1 SNHLY and CDR2 FYNNEI come from the germline V gene. In DNA, the CDR3 is TGTGCCAGCAGTGAACTAGCGCCTTTCGGGGAGCTGTTTTTT. Encoded protein: CASSELAPFGELFF.

The chain combines TRBV24-1 with TRBJ1-2; maybe TRBD1 (6 bases). This CDR3 has 15 amino acids. V lost 5 bases, J lost 5 bases, and 17 bases lay in between. The germline gives CDR1 KGHDR, CDR2 SFDVKD. This chain's CDR3 is CATSALNGQPYGYTF. The CDR3 DNA reads TGTGCCACCAGTGCCCTAAACGGACAGCCATATGGCTACACCTTC.

The chain uses TRBV12-3 or TRBV12-4 and TRBJ2-1; 7 bases are shared with TRBD2. V gave up 6 bases and J gave up 8 bases; unmatched junction bases: 7. CDR3 length: 13 amino acids. CDR3 bases: TGTGCCAGCAGCAGACTAGCCTCTGATGAGCAGTTCTTC. Translating it yields CASSRLASDEQFF.

V is TRBV7-9 and J is TRBJ1-5; TRBD1 is a possible D gene (6 bases). Germline V gene data show CDR1 as SEHNR and CDR2 as FQNEAQ (reference sequence). The CDR3 spans 16 residues. The germline V and J ends were trimmed by 0 bases and 4 bases, with 13 bases remaining between them. The CDR3 is CASSLAAGEVNQPQHF. CDR3 in DNA: TGTGCCAGCAGCTTAGCGGCAGGGGAAGTGAATCAGCCCCAGCATTTT. The entire variable domain, with the rest obtained from reference TRBV7-9 and TRBJ1-5, is as follows: DTGVSQNPRHKITKRGQNVTFRCDPISEHNRLYWYRQTLGQGPEFLTYFQNEAQLEKSRLLSDRFSAERPKGSFSTLEIQRTEQGDSAMYLCASSLAAGEVNQPQHFGDGTRLSIL.

The rearrangement links TRBV2 to TRBJ2-7; 10 bases line up with TRBD2. J lost 9 bases, V lost 4 bases, and 12 bases had no gene match. Germline V gene sequence: CDR1 SNHLY, CDR2 FYNNEI. This CDR3 comprises 15 residues. DNA of the CDR3: TGTGCCAGCAGTGTCAGTCTAGCGGGGGCGCCTAGGCAGTACTTC. The encoded protein is CASSVSLAGAPRQYF.

This clone was seen only once. The chain joins TRBV4-1 to TRBJ2-7, with 7 bases identical to TRBD1. Per the germline V gene, CDR1 is MGHRA and CDR2 is YSYEKL. This CDR3 spans 18 amino acids. The V gene end was trimmed by 1 base and the J gene end by 0 bases; junction bases not matched to a gene: 12. In DNA form, the CDR3 reads TGCGCCAGCAGCCAAGGTCCGTACAGGGGACACCCCTCCTACGAGCAGTACTTC. Its protein product is CASSQGPYRGHPSYEQYF.

The chain recombines TRBV2 with TRBJ2-5; D is uncertain. With 5 bases removed from V and 4 bases from J, the gap between germline ends came to 20 bases. The CDR3 contains 16 residues. Germline V gene sequence: CDR1 SNHLY, CDR2 FYNNEI. The CDR3 reads CASSINAPRSGETQYF. CDR3 nucleotide sequence: TGTGCCAGCAGTATCAATGCTCCTCGATCAGGAGAGACCCAGTACTTC.

V is TRBV13 and J is TRBJ1-4; D call uncertain. Germline CDR1 is PRHDT and CDR2 is FYEKMQ (reference sequence). V was clipped by 5 bases and J by 7 bases, with 14 bases between them. The CDR3 contains 14 residues. The CDR3 protein is CASSPYGPGEKLFF. CDR3 nucleotides: TGTGCCAGCAGCCCGTACGGTCCGGGTGAAAAACTGTTTTTT.

This chain connects TRBV9 to TRBJ2-2, with 8 positions matching TRBD2. The CDR3 totals 17 residues. Unmatched junction bases numbered 7, after V lost 0 bases and J lost 3 bases. Germline V gene data show CDR1 as SGDLS and CDR2 as YYNGEE. CDR3 sequence: CASSVAREGADTGELFF. The CDR3 region has the DNA TGTGCCAGCAGCGTAGCTCGGGAGGGAGCGGACACCGGGGAGCTGTTTTTT.

In this sample, this clone turned up a few times. The chain has TRBV30 and TRBJ1-2; perhaps TRBD1 as D (5 bases). The CDR3 length is 12 residues. Germline V gene lookup returns CDR1 GTSNPN and CDR2 SVGIG (reference sequence). Trimming removed 4 bases at V and 5 bases at J, with 11 bases between. In nucleotides, the CDR3 is TGTGCCTGGATTTCTGGGGCTTATGGCTACACCTTC. This translates into CAWISGAYGYTF.

The genes are TRBV18 and TRBJ1-1, with D unclear. The CDR3 spans 15 residues. The germline V gene has CDR1 KGHSH and CDR2 LQKENI. V lost 2 bases, J lost 1 base, and 11 bases lay in between. CDR3 DNA: TGTGCCAGCTCACCAGAGGCAGTCCGGAACACTGAAGCTTTCTTT. This encodes CASSPEAVRNTEAFF.

The CDR3 region has the DNA TGCGCCACCACCTCCGGAAAGGGACTAGCGGGGGGGCCGAGCACAGATACGCAGTATTTT. Translation: CATTSGKGLAGGPSTDTQYF. V and J are TRBV10-1 and TRBJ2-3; TRBD2 matches 16 bases. Germline CDR1 and CDR2: WNHNN and SYGVQD (reference sequence). V dropped 10 bases and J dropped 0; count of bases not matched to a gene: 16. The CDR3 is made up of 20 amino acids.

The chain recombines TRBV20-1 with TRBJ1-5; D call uncertain. Germline values: CDR1 DFQATT, CDR2 SNEGSKA (reference sequence). V lost 3 bases to trimming and J lost 4 bases, with 7 bases between them. The CDR3 is 12 residues long. DNA of the CDR3: TGCAGTGCTAGTCCGGGGAATCAGCCCCAGCATTTT. Translating it yields CSASPGNQPQHF.

The chain is built from TRBV15 and TRBJ2-3; TRBD2 agrees at 7 bases. CDR1 is LNHNV, CDR2 YYDKDF, per germline (reference sequence). V was clipped by 3 bases and J by 0 bases; unmatched bases: 6. CDR3 length: 16 residues. Here the CDR3 reads CATSSGAGSSTDTQYF. CDR3 nucleotides: TGTGCCACCAGCAGTGGAGCGGGATCGAGCACAGATACGCAGTATTTT. The full variable domain, completed using reference TRBV15 and TRBJ2-3, is DAMVIQNPRYQVTQFGKPVTLSCSQTLNHNVMYWYQQKSSQAPKLLFHYYDKDFNNEADTPDNFQSRRPNTSFCFLDIRSPGLGDTAMYLCATSSGAGSSTDTQYFGPGTRLTVL.

The J gene is TRBJ2-1, the V gene TRBV7-9, with a tentative D call TRBD2 (5 bases). Per germline, CDR1 SEHNR and CDR2 FQNEAQ (reference sequence). V was trimmed by 1 base and J by 8 bases, leaving 15 bases between them. The CDR3 consists of 15 residues. The CDR3 DNA is TGTGCCAGCAGCTTAGAACCCACCGCGGGCTATGAGCAGTTCTTC. Protein sequence: CASSLEPTAGYEQFF.

V and J are TRBV6-5 and TRBJ1-3, with D unclear. There are 15 residues in the CDR3. The V gene's germline CDR1 is MNHEY and CDR2 SVGAGI. V was clipped by 3 bases and J by 0 bases, with 9 bases between them. The CDR3 DNA sequence: TGTGCCAGCAGTTATGAGGGTCCCTCTGGAAACACCATATATTTT. Its translation: CASSYEGPSGNTIYF.

CDR3 sequence: CASSPGTVANSPLHF. CDR3 DNA sequence: TGTGCCAGCAGCCCCGGGACAGTGGCTAATTCACCCCTCCACTTT. The chain carries TRBV5-4 and TRBJ1-6, with 7 bases lining up with TRBD1. The germline V gene has CDR1 SGHNT and CDR2 YYREEE (reference sequence). CDR3 size: 15 residues. With 4 bases clipped from V and 6 bases from J, the junction kept 7 bases outside the gene matches.

This chain connects TRBV9 to TRBJ2-2; D may be TRBD2 (6 bases). Trimming left V 4 bases short and J 2 bases short, with 15 bases between. This CDR3 has 16 amino acids. From germline, CDR1 is SGDLS and CDR2 YYNGEE. CDR3 in amino acids: CASSPSRGDNTGELFF. The DNA of the CDR3 is TGTGCCAGCAGCCCCTCGCGCGGGGATAACACCGGGGAGCTGTTTTTT.

The chain uses TRBV10-1 and TRBJ1-1; the match to TRBD1 covers 11 bases. V lost 6 bases, J lost 5 bases, and 8 bases stayed unmatched. From germline, CDR1 is WNHNN and CDR2 SYGVQD (reference sequence). The CDR3 is 15 amino acids. CDR3 DNA sequence: TGCGCCAGCAGCAAAGGACAGGGGGCTTTAACTGAAGCTTTCTTT. Protein: CASSKGQGALTEAFF.

V usage is TRBV4-2 and J usage is TRBJ2-7, with 10 bases fitting TRBD2. The CDR3 has 17 residues. Germline CDR1 and CDR2: LGHNA and YNFKEQ. V was pared by 4 bases and J by 3 bases, with 12 bases of the junction left unmatched. DNA of the CDR3: TGTGCCAGCAGCCTAAGGGTAGTAGCGGGGGGACACTACGAGCAGTACTTC. Its translation: CASSLRVVAGGHYEQYF.